A selection of T cell receptor beta chains follows, all from one sample in a study of monozygotic twins with inflammatory bowel disease. From the 5' RACE reads, TCRdb lists one entry per CDR3 protein and no DNA. This sample's clone table lists 350,000 to 400,000 distinct CDR3 sequences. Specimen: blood. These receptors all come from a human donor with ulcerative colitis or Crohn's disease, or a healthy co-twin of an affected twin (not recorded which). The CDR3 runs from the conserved cysteine through the conserved F or W. The order of the fields is V gene, J gene, CDR3 protein.

TRBV5-1	TRBJ1-1	CASSGGLNTEAFF
TRBV2	TRBJ1-2	CASGRTGVDYGYTF
TRBV4-3	TRBJ2-5	CASSQDLGSGQETQYF
TRBV30	TRBJ2-7	CACIYSPGPYEQYF
TRBV18	TRBJ2-1	CASSPRTSSYNEQFF
TRBV7-2	TRBJ2-7	CASSLAGGGGAYEQYF
TRBV7-9	TRBJ2-7	CASSPRRDRAYEQYF
TRBV4-3	TRBJ2-4	CASSRRVAKNIQYF
TRBV11-1	TRBJ2-7	CASSRVDGTGYEQYF
TRBV3-1	TRBJ2-7	CASSPYYRGPYEQYF
TRBV7-8	TRBJ1-5	CASSLGGTGLSNQPQHF
TRBV24-1	TRBJ2-3	CATSDSSRLPGTQYF
TRBV6-6	TRBJ2-1	CASSHRNYNEQFF
TRBV6-2/TRBV6-3	TRBJ2-1	CASTPSDKYNEQFF
TRBV7-8	TRBJ2-3	CAISAGAPAGTQYF
TRBV5-1	TRBJ2-3	CASSLTSGGDTQYF
TRBV15	TRBJ2-7	CATSDPTEGQGFYEQYF